Included here is one T cell receptor (beta chain) sequence, with context. Its antigen is not identified. This entry comes from a study of response to subunit inactivated influenza vaccine. The study's findings and limits: Authors suggested few new T cells are recruited by each seasonal influenza vaccination.

Via MiXCR, TCRdb re-called the RT-PCR reads, giving one row per CDR3 protein. The data contain approximately 700,000 distinct CDR3 sequences, around 14% of them singletons. Trimming took 7 bases from V and 8 from J, leaving 24 bases between them. Per germline, CDR1 MNHNS and CDR2 SASEGT. This CDR3 region has 16 residues. The rearrangement joins TRBV6-1 to TRBJ1-3, with D possibly being TRBD1 (6 bases). Material: PBMCs from blood, obtained around 15 days before vaccination. This receptor was obtained from a man over 45 who received an inactivated influenza vaccine. CDR3 DNA: TGTGCCAGCACCCTCGGACAGTCTTTAGTTAGGGACACCATATATTTT. It encodes CASTLGQSLVRDTIYF.